Listed below are T cell receptor beta chains from one sample, sequenced in a study of Ad26.COV2.S vaccination and SARS-CoV-2 variants. Sequencing was performed with immunoSEQ multiplex PCR; in TCRdb, only in-frame clones are kept and a portion is missing. Of around 340,000 clones in the sample, around 88% were seen once. This sample comprised peripheral blood, obtained in a trial of Ad26.COV2.S vaccine versus placebo. These receptors all stem from a person aged 18 to 59 who received the Ad26.COV2.S COVID-19 vaccine or a placebo. Both conserved end residues are part of each CDR3. A D gene is named only where the DNA matches it firmly. Not all rows give a size; the values are once, few, many and, for expanded clones, a class.

>NA|TRBV7-2|15|many|TRBJ1-3
CASSRAAGPGNTIYF
TGTGCCAGCAGCCGGGCCGCGGGTCCTGGAAACACCATATATTTT
>TRBD1|TRBV6-5|14|NA|TRBJ2-7
CATSSGQGMNEQYF
TGTGCCACCTCGTCGGGACAGGGAATGAACGAGCAGTACTTC
>NA|TRBV5-5|17|NA|TRBJ1-5
CASSVGDTGLYNQPQHF
TGTGCCAGCAGCGTGGGAGACACAGGGCTTTACAATCAGCCCCAGCATTTT
>NA|TRBV5-1|14|once|TRBJ2-5
CASRPPGTWETQYF
TGCGCCAGCAGGCCCCCGGGAACCTGGGAGACCCAGTACTTC
>TRBD2|TRBV6-5|15|NA|TRBJ2-1
CASRGTSGSYNEQFF
TGTGCCAGCAGGGGGACTAGCGGTTCGTACAATGAGCAGTTCTTC
>NA|TRBV28|15|NA|TRBJ2-2
CASSPTSHITGELFF
TGTGCCAGCAGTCCCACTTCACATATCACCGGGGAGCTGTTTTTT
>TRBD1|TRBV3-1/TRBV3-2|16|NA|TRBJ2-1
CASSQDTAGGRNEQFF
TGTGCCAGCAGCCAAGATACGGCAGGGGGCCGCAATGAGCAGTTCTTC
>NA|TRBV7-3|13|NA|TRBJ2-5
CASSSDNQETQYF
TGTGCCAGCAGCTCCGACAACCAAGAGACCCAGTACTTC
>NA|TRBV2|14|NA|TRBJ1-4
CASNARASNEKLFF
TGTGCCAGCAATGCCCGGGCCTCTAATGAAAAACTGTTTTTT
>NA|TRBV2|16|NA|TRBJ1-6
CASSGLGRGINSPLHF
TGTGCCAGCAGTGGTCTCGGCAGGGGAATAAATTCACCCCTCCACTTT
>TRBD2|TRBV5-1|15|once|TRBJ2-3
CASSLISGGTDTQYF
TGCGCCAGCAGCTTGATAAGCGGGGGCACAGATACGCAGTATTTT
>NA|TRBV19|15|NA|TRBJ1-1
CASSISRTQDTEAFF
TGTGCCAGTAGTATATCCCGGACCCAGGACACTGAAGCTTTCTTT